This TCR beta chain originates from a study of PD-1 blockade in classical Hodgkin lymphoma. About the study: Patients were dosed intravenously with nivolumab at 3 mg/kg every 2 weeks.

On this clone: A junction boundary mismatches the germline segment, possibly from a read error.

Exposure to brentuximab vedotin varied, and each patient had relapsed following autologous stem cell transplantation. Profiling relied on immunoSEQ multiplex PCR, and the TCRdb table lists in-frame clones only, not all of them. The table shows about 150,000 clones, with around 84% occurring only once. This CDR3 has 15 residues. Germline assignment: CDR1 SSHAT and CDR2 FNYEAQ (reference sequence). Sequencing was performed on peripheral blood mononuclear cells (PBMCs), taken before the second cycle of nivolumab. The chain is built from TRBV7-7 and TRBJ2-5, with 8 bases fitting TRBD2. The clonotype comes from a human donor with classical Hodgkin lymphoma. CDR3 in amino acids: CASSSPGGIGETQYF. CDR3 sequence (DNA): TGTGCTAGCAGCTCGCCGGGGGGGATAGGGGAGACCCAGTACTTC.